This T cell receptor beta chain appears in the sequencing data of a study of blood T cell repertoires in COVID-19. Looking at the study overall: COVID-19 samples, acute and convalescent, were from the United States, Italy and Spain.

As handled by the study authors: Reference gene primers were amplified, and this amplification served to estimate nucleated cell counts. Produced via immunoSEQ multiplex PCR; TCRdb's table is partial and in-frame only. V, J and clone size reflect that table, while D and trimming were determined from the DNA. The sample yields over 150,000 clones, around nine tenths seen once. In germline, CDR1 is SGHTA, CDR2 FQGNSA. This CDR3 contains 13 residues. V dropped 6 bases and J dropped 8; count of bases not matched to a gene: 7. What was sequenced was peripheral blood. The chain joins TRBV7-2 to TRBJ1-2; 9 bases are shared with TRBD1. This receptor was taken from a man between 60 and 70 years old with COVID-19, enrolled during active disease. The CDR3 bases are TGTGCCAGCAGTCGTGACAGGGGGGAAGGCTACACCTTC. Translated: CASSRDRGEGYTF.